The sequence of this T cell receptor beta chain was determined in a study of T cells after yellow fever vaccination. Overall study context: Low-cell-number fractions were prepared with SMART-Seq v4 Ultra Low Input.

As to this clonotype: Its specificity is unknown.

General study points: At under 97% for CD4 and approximately 89% for CD8, most primary-vaccination clones showed up again after the booster. Contamination of FACS-sorted repertoires by abundant clonotypes from the bulk population could occur.

Template switching with 5'RACE generated the TCR cDNA and added a universal primer site and UMIs. TCRdb processed the 5' RACE reads anew with MiXCR; each CDR3 protein has one entry. The table shows just under 600,000 distinct CDR3 sequences, with approximately 12% occurring only once. This clonotype was obtained from a man aged 30 to 45 who received the YFV17D yellow fever vaccine. Sequencing used PBMCs, obtained on the day of the yellow fever booster vaccination.

Written as DNA, the CDR3 is TGTGCCAGCAGCCCGCCGAGCGGGATTCTGTACTTC. Its protein product is CASSPPSGILYF. The chain joins TRBV6-5 to TRBJ2-7; 7 bases are shared with TRBD2. The CDR3 totals 12 residues. The junction had 11 bases not matched to a gene; V was cut back by 6 bases and J by 12 bases. The V gene's germline CDR1 is MNHEY and CDR2 SVGAGI.